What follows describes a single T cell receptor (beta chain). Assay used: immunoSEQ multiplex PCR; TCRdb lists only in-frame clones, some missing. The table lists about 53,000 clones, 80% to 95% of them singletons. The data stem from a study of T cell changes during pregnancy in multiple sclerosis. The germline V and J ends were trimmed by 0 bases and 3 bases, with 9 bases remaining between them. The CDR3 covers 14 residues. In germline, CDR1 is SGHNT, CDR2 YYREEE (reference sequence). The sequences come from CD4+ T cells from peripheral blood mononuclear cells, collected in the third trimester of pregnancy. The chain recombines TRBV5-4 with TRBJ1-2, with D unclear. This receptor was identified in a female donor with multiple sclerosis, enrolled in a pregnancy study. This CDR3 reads CASSLVTSDYGYTF. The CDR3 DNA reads TGTGCCAGCAGCTTGGTAACGTCGGACTATGGCTACACCTTC.